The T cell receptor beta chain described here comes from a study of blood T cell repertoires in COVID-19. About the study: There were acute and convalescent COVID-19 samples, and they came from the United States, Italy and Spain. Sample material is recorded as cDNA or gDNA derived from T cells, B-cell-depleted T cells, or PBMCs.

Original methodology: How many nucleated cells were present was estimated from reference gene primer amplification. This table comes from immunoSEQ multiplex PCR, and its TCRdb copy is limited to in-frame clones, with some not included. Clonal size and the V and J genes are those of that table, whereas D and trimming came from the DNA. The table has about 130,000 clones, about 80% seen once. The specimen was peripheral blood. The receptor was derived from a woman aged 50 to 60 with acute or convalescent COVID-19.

The CDR3 loop reads CASSDRNYGYTF. The DNA of the CDR3 is TGTGCCAGCAGTGATCGTAACTATGGCTACACCTTC. The rearrangement uses TRBV2 and TRBJ1-2; D unresolved. The germline V and J ends were trimmed by 3 bases and 1 base, with 3 bases remaining between them. This CDR3 contains 12 residues. CDR1 is SNHLY, CDR2 FYNNEI, per germline.